These T cell receptor beta chains were read from a single sample in a study of blood T cell repertoires in COVID-19. The data were produced by immunoSEQ multiplex PCR, yet TCRdb's version contains in-frame clones alone and is incomplete. The sample records approximately 400,000 clones, 70% to 85% being singletons. The sequencing input was peripheral blood. These receptors all stem from a human donor with acute or convalescent COVID-19. The donor label of this sample is uncertain. CDR3s include the opening cysteine and the closing phenylalanine or tryptophan. The D gene is left open where the match is weak. Clone size is shown for a subset of rows, as once, few, many or a class of expanded clone.

>.|TRBJ2-3|TRBV27|.|14
TGTGCCAGCAGTCCGGGCCGAGGGACAGATACGCAGTATTTT
CASSPGRGTDTQYF
>.|TRBJ1-2|TRBV3-1/TRBV3-2|.|15
TGTGCCAGCAGCCAAAGACGGAGCGGGGCCTATGGCTACACCTTC
CASSQRRSGAYGYTF
>once|TRBJ2-1|TRBV6-5|.|12
TGTGCCAGCAGTTACGACGGGAGAGGCCAGTTCTTC
CASSYDGRGQFF
>.|TRBJ2-3|TRBV5-1|TRBD1|15
TGCGCCACACGATGGGGGACAGGGGGGACAGATACGCAGTATTTT
CATRWGTGGTDTQYF
>.|TRBJ2-1|TRBV3-1/TRBV3-2|TRBD1|16
TGTGCCAGCAGCCTAACCGGGACAGGATACCCCAATGAGCAGTTCTTC
CASSLTGTGYPNEQFF
>.|TRBJ1-2|TRBV7-9|.|16
TGTGCCAGCAGCTTAAGGGGAATGGCAGGGTACTATGGCTACACCTTC
CASSLRGMAGYYGYTF
>once|TRBJ2-1|TRBV7-9|.|11
TGTGCCAGCAGCCCAACTCGAGAGCAGTTCTTC
CASSPTREQFF
>.|TRBJ2-2|TRBV5-4|TRBD1|16
TGTGCCAGCAGCCCGCAACGACAGGGGATCACCGGGGAGCTGTTTTTT
CASSPQRQGITGELFF
>.|TRBJ1-5|TRBV30|.|13
TGTGCCTGGAATCTCGGGAGCAATCAGCCCCAGCATTTT
CAWNLGSNQPQHF
>once|TRBJ1-4|TRBV28|TRBD1|16
TGTGCCAGCAGTCTCGCGTTACAGGGGGCCAGGGAAAAACTGTTTTTT
CASSLALQGAREKLFF
>.|TRBJ2-7|TRBV11-3|.|10
TGTGCCAGCAGTCATGACGAGCAGTACTTC
CASSHDEQYF
>.|TRBJ2-2|TRBV2|TRBD1|14
TGTGCCAGCAGATATCAGGGGGCGCCCGGGGAGCTGTTTTTT
CASRYQGAPGELFF
>.|TRBJ2-1|TRBV3-1/TRBV3-2|TRBD2|16
TGTGCCAGCAGCCAAGGGCCGGGACTACCTAACAATGAGCAGTTCTTC
CASSQGPGLPNNEQFF
>once|TRBJ2-1|TRBV2|TRBD2|15
TGTGCCAGCAGTGCTGGTAGCGGGAGATGGGGTGAGCAGTTCTTC
CASSAGSGRWGEQFF
>.|TRBJ2-6|TRBV6-6|.|18
TGTGCCAGCAGTCGAGCGGGGACAGACCGTGGAGGGGCCAACGTCCTGACTTTC
CASSRAGTDRGGANVLTF
>few|TRBJ1-5|TRBV28|TRBD1|14
TGTGCCAGCAGCACCGGGACAGGGAATCAGCCCCAGCATTTT
CASSTGTGNQPQHF
>.|TRBJ1-3|TRBV4-2|TRBD1|16
TGTGCCAGCAGCCCAGTAACAGGGGGGACTGGAAACACCATATATTTT
CASSPVTGGTGNTIYF
>.|TRBJ2-5|TRBV15|TRBD1|17
TGTGCCACCAGCGGCAGCCGGGGACAGGGGGGCCCTCGCGGCCAGTACTTC
CATSGSRGQGGPRGQYF
>.|TRBJ2-1|TRBV3-1/TRBV3-2|.|13
TGTGCCAGCAGCCAAGTTGGAAGCGGGCAGCAGTTCTTC
CASSQVGSGQQFF
>.|TRBJ2-7|TRBV2|.|13
TGTGCCAGCAGTGAAAACAAGGGGTTCGAGCAGTACTTC
CASSENKGFEQYF
>.|TRBJ2-7|TRBV20-1|.|13
TGCAGTGCTAGTGTACAGAACTCCTACGAGCAGTACTTC
CSASVQNSYEQYF
>.|TRBJ2-5|TRBV11-2|.|13
TGTGCCAGCAGCTTAGTCCCCCGGGAGACCCAGTACTTC
CASSLVPRETQYF
>.|TRBJ1-5|TRBV10-2|.|14
TGCGCCAGCAGCAGCAGGGCCGGCAATCAGCCCCAGCATTTT
CASSSRAGNQPQHF
>.|TRBJ2-3|TRBV11-3|.|13
TGTGCCAGCAGCTTAGCAGGGGCCCCGGCGCAGTATTTT
CASSLAGAPAQYF
>.|TRBJ2-1|TRBV5-6|TRBD1|14
TGTGCCAGCAGCTTAGGGACAGGGCCCAATGAGCAGTTCTTC
CASSLGTGPNEQFF
>few|TRBJ2-2|TRBV2|.|13
TGTGCCAGCAATGGAGGGGAGTTCGGGGAGCTGTTTTTT
CASNGGEFGELFF
>.|TRBJ1-5|TRBV28|.|15
TGTGCCAGCAGTCAGAGGTGGCTTTCAAGTCAGCCCCAGCATTTT
CASSQRWLSSQPQHF
>.|TRBJ2-7|TRBV27|.|14
TGTGCCAGCAGTTCTCGGACAGTCCCCTACGAGCAGTACTTC
CASSSRTVPYEQYF
>.|TRBJ2-7|TRBV28|TRBD1|13
TGTGCCAGCACCGAGGGACAGGGCTACGAGCAGTACTTC
CASTEGQGYEQYF
>.|TRBJ2-3|TRBV24-1|.|14
TGTGCCACCCTAATTCCTTGGGGCTCGGATACGCAGTATTTT
CATLIPWGSDTQYF
>.|TRBJ1-1|TRBV29-1|.|12
TGCAGCGTTGTGGTAGTTGGCACTGAAGCTTTCTTT
CSVVVVGTEAFF
>few|TRBJ1-5|TRBV28|.|15
TGTGCCAGCAGCCAGGTAGCCGGGGGGCATCAGCCCCAGCATTTT
CASSQVAGGHQPQHF
>.|TRBJ2-3|TRBV3-1/TRBV3-2|TRBD2|16
TGTGCCAGCAGCCAAGATGCTAGCGGGGGGGCCGGTACGCAGTATTTT
CASSQDASGGAGTQYF